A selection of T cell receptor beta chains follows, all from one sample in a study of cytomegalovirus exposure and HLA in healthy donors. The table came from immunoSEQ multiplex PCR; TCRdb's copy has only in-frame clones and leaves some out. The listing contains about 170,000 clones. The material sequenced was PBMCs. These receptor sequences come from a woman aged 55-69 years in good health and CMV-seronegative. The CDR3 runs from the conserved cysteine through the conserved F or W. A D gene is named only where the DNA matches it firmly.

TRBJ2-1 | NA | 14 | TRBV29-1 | TGCAGCGTTGGTAGGCCTGAGGGATACAATGAGCAGTTCTTC | CSVGRPEGYNEQFF
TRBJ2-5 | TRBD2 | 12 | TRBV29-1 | TGCAGCGTTGGGACTAGCGGGGAGACCCAGTACTTC | CSVGTSGETQYF
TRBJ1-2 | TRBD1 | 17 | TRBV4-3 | TGCGCCAGCAGCCAAGCGGGGAGCACAGGGGCGGGCTATGGCTACACCTTC | CASSQAGSTGAGYGYTF
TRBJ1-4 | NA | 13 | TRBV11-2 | TGTGCCAGCAGCTCAGGGTTGGGTGAAAAACTGTTTTTT | CASSSGLGEKLFF
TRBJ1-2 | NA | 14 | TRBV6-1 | TGTGCCAGTAACAGGGATCGGGTGAACTATGGCTACACCTTC | CASNRDRVNYGYTF
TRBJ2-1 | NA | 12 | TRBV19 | TGTGCCAGTAGTACCTCGTACAATGAGCAGTTCTTC | CASSTSYNEQFF
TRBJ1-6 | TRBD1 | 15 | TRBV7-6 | TGTGCCAGCAGCTTTGGCAGGGGGCGTAATTCACCCCTCCACTTT | CASSFGRGRNSPLHF
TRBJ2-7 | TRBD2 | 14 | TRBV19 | TGTGCCAGTAGTGCTTGGCGGGGGGGGAACGAGCAGTACTTC | CASSAWRGGNEQYF
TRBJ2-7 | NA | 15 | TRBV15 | TGTGCCACCAGCAGGCCCGCAGGGGTCGCGTACGAGCAGTACTTC | CATSRPAGVAYEQYF
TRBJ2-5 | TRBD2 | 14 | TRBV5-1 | TGCGCCAGCAGCTCTAGCGGGCGGCTAGAAGAGCAGTACTTC | CASSSSGRLEEQYF
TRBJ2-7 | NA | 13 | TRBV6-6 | TGTGCCAGCAGTTACGAGGGATCCTACGAGCAGTACTTC | CASSYEGSYEQYF
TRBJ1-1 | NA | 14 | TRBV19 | TGTGCCAGTCGTAGGGGGGATTTAATCTCTGAAGCTTTCTTT | CASRRGDLISEAFF
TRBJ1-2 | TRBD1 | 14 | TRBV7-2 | TGTGCCAGCAGCCTCGGACAGGGGGAGTATGGCTACACCTTC | CASSLGQGEYGYTF
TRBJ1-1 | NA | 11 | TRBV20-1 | TGCAGTGCTTCGAGGGACACTGAAGCTTTCTTT | CSASRDTEAFF